A single sample gave rise to the 3 T cell receptor beta chains below, sequenced in a study of blood T cells in healthy people across ages. A sample-barcoded 5' primer and a J-beta primer mix were used in a second PCR of about 7 to 12 cycles. MiXCR, run by TCRdb on the 5' RACE reads, gives a single entry per CDR3 protein. The sample lists 750,000 to 850,000 distinct CDR3 sequences; 20% to 30% were seen once. This same sample was also taken into another study, of T cells of mothers and their children.

The sequenced sample was blood. These receptors were taken from a boy aged 10-17 years in good health.

There are a few counts of this clonotype. The genes are TRBV11-1 and TRBJ2-1; 8 nucleotides align to TRBD1. Germline lookup yields CDR1 SGHAT and CDR2 FQDESV (reference sequence). V gave up 5 bases and J gave up 5 bases; unmatched junction bases: 11. The CDR3 length is 16 residues. The CDR3 here is CASSLGQGKVNNEQFF. The CDR3, as DNA: TGTGCCAGCAGCCTAGGACAGGGAAAGGTGAACAATGAGCAGTTCTTC.

This chain uses TRBV21-1 with TRBJ2-5; the D segment call TRBD1 is taken from the table without a DNA check. The J call may be in error: the DNA end matches TRBJ2-1 better. TRBV21-1 is listed as a pseudogene. The CDR3 extends over 18 amino acids. CDR3 residues: CTSSKWSRTFRGSHEQFF. The CDR3 nucleotides read TGTACCAGCAGCAAATGGTCTCGGACGTTCCGGGGGTCCCATGAGCAGTTCTTC.

This clonotype came up a few times. The chain uses TRBV27 and TRBJ1-6; 12 positions match TRBD1. The ends lost 8 bases at V and 10 bases at J; junction bases unmatched: 18. Germline CDR1 and CDR2: MNHEY and SMNVEV (reference sequence). This CDR3 has 18 residues. The CDR3 coding sequence is TGTGCCAGCCGTAGAAGGGGGACAGGGGGCTTCGGTGGCTCACCCCTCCACTTT. Encoded protein: CASRRRGTGGFGGSPLHF.